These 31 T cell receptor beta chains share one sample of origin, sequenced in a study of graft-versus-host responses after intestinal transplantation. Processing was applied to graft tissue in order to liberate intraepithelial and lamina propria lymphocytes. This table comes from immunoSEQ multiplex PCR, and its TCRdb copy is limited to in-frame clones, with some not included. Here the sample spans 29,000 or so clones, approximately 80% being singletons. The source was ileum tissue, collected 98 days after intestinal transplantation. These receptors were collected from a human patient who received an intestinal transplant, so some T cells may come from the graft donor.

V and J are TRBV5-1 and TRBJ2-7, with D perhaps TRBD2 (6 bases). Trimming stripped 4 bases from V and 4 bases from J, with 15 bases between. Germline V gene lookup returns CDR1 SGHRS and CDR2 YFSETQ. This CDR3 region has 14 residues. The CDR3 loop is CASSAGTAGYEQYF. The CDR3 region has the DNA TGCGCCAGCAGCGCCGGGACCGCGGGGTACGAGCAGTACTTC.

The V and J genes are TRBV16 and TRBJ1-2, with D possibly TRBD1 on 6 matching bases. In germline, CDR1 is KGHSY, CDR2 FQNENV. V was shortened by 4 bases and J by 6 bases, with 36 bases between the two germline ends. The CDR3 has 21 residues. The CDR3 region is CASSPTAIPLSETGKDNGYTF. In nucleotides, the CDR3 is TGTGCCAGCAGCCCTACAGCCATTCCTTTGTCGGAAACAGGGAAGGATAATGGCTACACCTTC.

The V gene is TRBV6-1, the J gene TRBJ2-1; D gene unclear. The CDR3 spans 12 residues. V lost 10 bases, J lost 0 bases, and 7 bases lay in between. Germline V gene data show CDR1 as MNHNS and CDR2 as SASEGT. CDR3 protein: CATRPSYNEQFF. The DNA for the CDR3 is TGTGCCACCCGGCCCTCCTACAATGAGCAGTTCTTC.

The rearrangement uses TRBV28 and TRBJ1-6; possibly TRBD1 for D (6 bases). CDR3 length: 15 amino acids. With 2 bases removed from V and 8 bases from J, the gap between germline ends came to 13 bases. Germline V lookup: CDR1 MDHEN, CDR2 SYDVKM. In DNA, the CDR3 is TGTGCCAGCAGTTTAAGGTACAGGGTGGATTCACCCCTCCACTTT. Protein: CASSLRYRVDSPLHF. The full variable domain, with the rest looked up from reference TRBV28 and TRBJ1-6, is DVKVTQSSRYLVKRTGEKVFLECVQDMDHENMFWYRQDPGLGLRLIYFSYDVKMKEKGDIPEGYSVSREKKERFSLILESASTNQTSMYLCASSLRYRVDSPLHFGNGTRLTVT.

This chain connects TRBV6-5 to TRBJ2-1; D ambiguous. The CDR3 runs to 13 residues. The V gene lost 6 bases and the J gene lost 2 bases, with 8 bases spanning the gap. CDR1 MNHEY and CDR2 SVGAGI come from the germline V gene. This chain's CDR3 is CASRVPAYNEQFF. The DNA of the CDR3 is TGTGCCAGCAGGGTACCCGCCTACAATGAGCAGTTCTTC.

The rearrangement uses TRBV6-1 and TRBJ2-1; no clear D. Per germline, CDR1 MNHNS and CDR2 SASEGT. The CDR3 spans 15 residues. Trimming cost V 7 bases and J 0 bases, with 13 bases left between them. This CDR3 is CASTPSRPSYNEQFF. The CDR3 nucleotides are TGTGCCAGCACTCCCTCCCGGCCCTCCTACAATGAGCAGTTCTTC.

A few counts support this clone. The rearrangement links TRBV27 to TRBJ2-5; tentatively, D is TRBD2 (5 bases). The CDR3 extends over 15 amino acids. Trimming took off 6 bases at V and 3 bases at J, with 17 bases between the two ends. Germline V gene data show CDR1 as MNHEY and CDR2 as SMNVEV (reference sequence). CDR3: CASSRGRAGKETQYF. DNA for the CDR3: TGTGCCAGCAGCCGTGGAAGGGCGGGTAAAGAGACCCAGTACTTC.

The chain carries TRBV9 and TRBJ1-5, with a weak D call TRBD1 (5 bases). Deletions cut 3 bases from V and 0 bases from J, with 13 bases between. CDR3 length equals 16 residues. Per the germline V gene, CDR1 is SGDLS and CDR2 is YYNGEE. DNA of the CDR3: TGTGCCAGCAGCGCCGCTAAGGGGTTTAGCAATCAGCCCCAGCATTTT. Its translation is CASSAAKGFSNQPQHF.

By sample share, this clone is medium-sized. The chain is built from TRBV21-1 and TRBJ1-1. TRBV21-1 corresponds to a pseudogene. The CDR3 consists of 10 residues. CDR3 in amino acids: CASSNPEAFF. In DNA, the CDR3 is TGTGCCAGCAGCAATCCTGAAGCTTTCTTT.

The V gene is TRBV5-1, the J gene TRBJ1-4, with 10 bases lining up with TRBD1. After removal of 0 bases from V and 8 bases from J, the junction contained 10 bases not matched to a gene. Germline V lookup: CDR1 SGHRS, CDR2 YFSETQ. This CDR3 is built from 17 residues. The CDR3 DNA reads TGCGCCAGCAGCTTGGGCGGTGCGGGACAGGGGTCAGAAAAACTGTTTTTT. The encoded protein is CASSLGGAGQGSEKLFF.

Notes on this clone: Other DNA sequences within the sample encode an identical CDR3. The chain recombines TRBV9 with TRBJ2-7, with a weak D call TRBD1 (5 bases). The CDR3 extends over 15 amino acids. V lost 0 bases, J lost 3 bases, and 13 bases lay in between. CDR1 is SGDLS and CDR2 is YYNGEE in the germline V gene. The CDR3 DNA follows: TGTGCCAGCAGCGTAGAAGGGGCTAGTTACTACGAGCAGTACTTC. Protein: CASSVEGASYYEQYF. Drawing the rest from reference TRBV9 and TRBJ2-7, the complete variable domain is DSGVTQTPKHLITATGQRVTLRCSPRSGDLSVYWYQQSLDQGLQFLIQYYNGEERAKGNILERFSAQQFPDLHSELNLSSLELGDSALYFCASSVEGASYYEQYFGPGTRLTVT.

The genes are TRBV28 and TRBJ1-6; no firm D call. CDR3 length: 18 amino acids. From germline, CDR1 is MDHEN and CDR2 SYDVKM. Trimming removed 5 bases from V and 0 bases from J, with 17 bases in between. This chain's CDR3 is CASSLPVGRLSYNSPLHF. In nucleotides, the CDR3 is TGTGCCAGCAGTCTTCCCGTGGGCAGGCTCTCCTATAATTCACCCCTCCACTTT.

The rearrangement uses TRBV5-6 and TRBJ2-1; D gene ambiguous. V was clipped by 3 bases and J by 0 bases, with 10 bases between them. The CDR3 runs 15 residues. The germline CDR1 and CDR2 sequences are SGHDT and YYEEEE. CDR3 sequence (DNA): TGTGCCAGCAGCTCCCCAGCGAGCTCCTACAATGAGCAGTTCTTC. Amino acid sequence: CASSSPASSYNEQFF.

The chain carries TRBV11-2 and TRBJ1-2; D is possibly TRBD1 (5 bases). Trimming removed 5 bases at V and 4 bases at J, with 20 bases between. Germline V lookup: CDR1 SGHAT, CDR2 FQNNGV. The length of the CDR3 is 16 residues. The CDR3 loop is CASSLQAGAPAYGYTF. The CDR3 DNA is TGTGCCAGCAGCCTCCAAGCCGGGGCCCCGGCCTATGGCTACACCTTC.

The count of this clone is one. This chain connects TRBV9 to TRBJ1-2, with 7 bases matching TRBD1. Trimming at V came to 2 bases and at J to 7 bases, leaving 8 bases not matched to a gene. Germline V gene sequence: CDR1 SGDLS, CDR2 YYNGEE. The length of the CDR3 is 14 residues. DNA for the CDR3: TGTGCCAGCAGCGTCGAACAGGGGCTCTCTGGCTACACCTTC. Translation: CASSVEQGLSGYTF. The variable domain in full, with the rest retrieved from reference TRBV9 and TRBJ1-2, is DSGVTQTPKHLITATGQRVTLRCSPRSGDLSVYWYQQSLDQGLQFLIQYYNGEERAKGNILERFSAQQFPDLHSELNLSSLELGDSALYFCASSVEQGLSGYTFGSGTRLTVV.

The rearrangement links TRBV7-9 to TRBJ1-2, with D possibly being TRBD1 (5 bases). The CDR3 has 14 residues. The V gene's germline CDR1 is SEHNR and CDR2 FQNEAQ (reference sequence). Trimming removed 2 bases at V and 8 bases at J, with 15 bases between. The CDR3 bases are TGTGCCAGCAGCTTACCAGGGCCTAACCCCGGCTACACCTTC. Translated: CASSLPGPNPGYTF.

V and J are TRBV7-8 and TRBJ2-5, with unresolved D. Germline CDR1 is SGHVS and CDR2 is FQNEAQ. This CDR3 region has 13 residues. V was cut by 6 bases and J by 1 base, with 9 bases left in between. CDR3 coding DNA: TGTGCCAGCAGTACCGGGCCCCAAGAGACCCAGTACTTC. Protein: CASSTGPQETQYF.

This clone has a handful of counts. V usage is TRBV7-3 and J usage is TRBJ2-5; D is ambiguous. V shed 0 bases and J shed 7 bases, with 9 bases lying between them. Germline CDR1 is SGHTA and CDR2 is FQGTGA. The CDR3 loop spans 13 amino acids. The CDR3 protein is CASSLTWFGTQYF. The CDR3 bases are TGTGCCAGCAGCTTAACGTGGTTCGGGACCCAGTACTTC.

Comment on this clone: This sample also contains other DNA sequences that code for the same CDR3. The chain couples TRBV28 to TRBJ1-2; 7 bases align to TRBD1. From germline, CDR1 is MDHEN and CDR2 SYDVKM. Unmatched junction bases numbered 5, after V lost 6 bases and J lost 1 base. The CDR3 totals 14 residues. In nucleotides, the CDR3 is TGTGCCAGCAGGACGTGGGACAGTAACTATGGCTACACCTTC. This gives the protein CASRTWDSNYGYTF.

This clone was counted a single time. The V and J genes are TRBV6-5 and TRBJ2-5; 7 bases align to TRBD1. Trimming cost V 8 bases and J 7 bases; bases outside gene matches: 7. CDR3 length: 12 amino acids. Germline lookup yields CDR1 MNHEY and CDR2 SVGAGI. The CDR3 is CASGAGGLTQYF. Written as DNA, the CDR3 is TGTGCCAGCGGTGCAGGGGGATTGACCCAGTACTTC.

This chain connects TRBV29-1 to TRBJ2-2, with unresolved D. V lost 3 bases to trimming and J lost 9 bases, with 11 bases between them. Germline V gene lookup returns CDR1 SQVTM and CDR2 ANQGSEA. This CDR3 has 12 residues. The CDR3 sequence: CSVDLGWRELFF. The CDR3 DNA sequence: TGCAGCGTTGACCTTGGCTGGCGGGAGCTGTTTTTT.

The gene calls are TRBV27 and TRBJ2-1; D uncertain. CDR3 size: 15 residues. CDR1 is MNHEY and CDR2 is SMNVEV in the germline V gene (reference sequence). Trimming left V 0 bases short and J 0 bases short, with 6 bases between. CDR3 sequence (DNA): TGTGCCAGCAGTTTATCGCAGAGCTCCTACAATGAGCAGTTCTTC. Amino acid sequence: CASSLSQSSYNEQFF.

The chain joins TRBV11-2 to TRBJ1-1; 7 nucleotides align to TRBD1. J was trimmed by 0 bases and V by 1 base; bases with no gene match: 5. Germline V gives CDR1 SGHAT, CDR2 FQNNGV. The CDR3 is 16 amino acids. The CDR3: CASSLGYRGMNTEAFF. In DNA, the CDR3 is TGTGCCAGCAGCTTAGGGTACAGGGGTATGAACACTGAAGCTTTCTTT.

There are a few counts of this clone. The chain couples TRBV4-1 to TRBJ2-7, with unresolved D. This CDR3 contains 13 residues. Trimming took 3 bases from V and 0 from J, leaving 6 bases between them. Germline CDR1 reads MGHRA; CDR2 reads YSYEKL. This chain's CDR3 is CASSHTSSYEQYF. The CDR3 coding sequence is TGCGCCAGCAGCCACACCTCCTCCTACGAGCAGTACTTC.

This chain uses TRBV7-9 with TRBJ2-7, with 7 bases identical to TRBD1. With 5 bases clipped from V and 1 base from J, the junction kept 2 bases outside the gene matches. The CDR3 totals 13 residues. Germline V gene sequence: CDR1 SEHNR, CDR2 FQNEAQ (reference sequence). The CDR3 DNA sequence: TGTGCCAGCAGCCACAGGGGTTCCTACGAGCAGTACTTC. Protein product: CASSHRGSYEQYF.

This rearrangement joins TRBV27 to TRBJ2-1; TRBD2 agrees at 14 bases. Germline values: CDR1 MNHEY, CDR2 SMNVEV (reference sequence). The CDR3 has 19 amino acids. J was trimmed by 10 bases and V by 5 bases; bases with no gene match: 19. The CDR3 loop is CASSPPHLTGLAGGGEQFF. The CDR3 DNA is TGTGCCAGCAGTCCACCCCATCTAACAGGACTAGCGGGGGGTGGGGAGCAGTTCTTC.

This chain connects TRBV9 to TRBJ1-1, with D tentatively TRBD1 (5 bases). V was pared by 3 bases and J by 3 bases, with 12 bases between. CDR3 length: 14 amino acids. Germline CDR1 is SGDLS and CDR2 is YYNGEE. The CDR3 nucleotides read TGTGCCAGCAGCGGGCCCGGGGGTCACACTGAAGCTTTCTTT. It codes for CASSGPGGHTEAFF. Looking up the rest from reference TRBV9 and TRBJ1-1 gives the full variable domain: DSGVTQTPKHLITATGQRVTLRCSPRSGDLSVYWYQQSLDQGLQFLIQYYNGEERAKGNILERFSAQQFPDLHSELNLSSLELGDSALYFCASSGPGGHTEAFFGQGTRLTVV.

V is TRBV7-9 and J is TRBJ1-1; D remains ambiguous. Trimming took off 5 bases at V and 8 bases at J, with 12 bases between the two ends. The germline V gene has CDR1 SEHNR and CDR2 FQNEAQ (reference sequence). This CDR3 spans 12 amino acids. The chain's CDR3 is CASSGGRVEAFF. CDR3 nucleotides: TGTGCCAGCAGCGGAGGACGGGTCGAAGCTTTCTTT. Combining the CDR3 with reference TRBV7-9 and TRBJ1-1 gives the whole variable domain DTGVSQNPRHKITKRGQNVTFRCDPISEHNRLYWYRQTLGQGPEFLTYFQNEAQLEKSRLLSDRFSAERPKGSFSTLEIQRTEQGDSAMYLCASSGGRVEAFFGQGTRLTVV.

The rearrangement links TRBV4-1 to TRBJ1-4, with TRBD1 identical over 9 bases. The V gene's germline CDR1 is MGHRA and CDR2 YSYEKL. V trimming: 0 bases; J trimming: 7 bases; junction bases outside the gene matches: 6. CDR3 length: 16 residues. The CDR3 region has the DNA TGCGCCAGCAGCCAAGAGGGGACAGGGCGGGGTGAAAAACTGTTTTTT. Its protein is CASSQEGTGRGEKLFF.

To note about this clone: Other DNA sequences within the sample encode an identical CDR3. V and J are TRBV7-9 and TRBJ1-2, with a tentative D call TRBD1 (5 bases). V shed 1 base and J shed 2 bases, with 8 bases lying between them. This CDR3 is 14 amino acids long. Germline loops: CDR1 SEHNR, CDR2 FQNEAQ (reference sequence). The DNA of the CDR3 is TGTGCCAGCAGCTTAGGTCAGGGAAACTATGGCTACACCTTC. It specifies CASSLGQGNYGYTF.

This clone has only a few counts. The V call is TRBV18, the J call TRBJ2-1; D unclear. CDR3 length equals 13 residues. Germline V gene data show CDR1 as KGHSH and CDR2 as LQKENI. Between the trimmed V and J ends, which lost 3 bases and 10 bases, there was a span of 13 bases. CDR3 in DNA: TGTGCCAGCTCACCGCCGACGCTAGGGGAGCAGTTCTTC. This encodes CASSPPTLGEQFF.